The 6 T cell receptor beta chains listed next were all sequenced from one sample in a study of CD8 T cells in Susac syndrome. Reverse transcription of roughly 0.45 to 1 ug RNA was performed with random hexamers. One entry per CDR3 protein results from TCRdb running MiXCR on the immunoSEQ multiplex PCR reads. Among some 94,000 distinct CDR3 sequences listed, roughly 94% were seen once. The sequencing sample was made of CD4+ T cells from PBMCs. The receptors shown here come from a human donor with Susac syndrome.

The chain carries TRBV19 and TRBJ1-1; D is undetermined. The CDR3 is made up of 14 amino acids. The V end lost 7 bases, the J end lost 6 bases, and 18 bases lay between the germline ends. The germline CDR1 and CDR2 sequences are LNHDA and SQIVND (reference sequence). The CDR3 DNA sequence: TGTGCCAGTAAGACGAGGCAGTCCGGGGCTGAAGCTTTCTTT. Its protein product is CASKTRQSGAEAFF.

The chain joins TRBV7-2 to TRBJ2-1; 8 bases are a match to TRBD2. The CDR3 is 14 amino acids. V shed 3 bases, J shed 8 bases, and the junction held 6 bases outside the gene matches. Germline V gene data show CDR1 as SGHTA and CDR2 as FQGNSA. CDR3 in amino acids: CASSFRGGRDEQFF. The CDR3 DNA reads TGTGCCAGCAGCTTTCGGGGGGGCCGCGATGAGCAGTTCTTC.

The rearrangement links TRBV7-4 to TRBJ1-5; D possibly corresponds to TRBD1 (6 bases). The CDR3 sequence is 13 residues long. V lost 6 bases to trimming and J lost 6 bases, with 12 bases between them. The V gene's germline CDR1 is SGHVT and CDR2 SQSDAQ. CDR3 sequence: CASRHRAPQPQHF. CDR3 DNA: TGTGCCAGCAGACACAGGGCTCCTCAGCCCCAGCATTTT. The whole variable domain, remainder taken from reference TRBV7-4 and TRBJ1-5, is GAGVSQSPRYKVAKRGRDVALRCDSISGHVTLYWYRQTLGQGSEVLTYSQSDAQRDKSGRPSGRFSAERPERSVSTLKIQRTEQGDSAVYLCASRHRAPQPQHFGDGTRLSIL.

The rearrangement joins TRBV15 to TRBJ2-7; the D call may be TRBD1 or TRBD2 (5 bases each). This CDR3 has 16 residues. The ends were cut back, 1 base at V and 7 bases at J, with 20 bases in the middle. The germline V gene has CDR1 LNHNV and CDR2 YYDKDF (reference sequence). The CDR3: CATSRASTTFGGEQYF. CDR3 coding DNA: TGTGCCACCAGCAGAGCTTCGACCACCTTTGGGGGTGAGCAGTACTTC.

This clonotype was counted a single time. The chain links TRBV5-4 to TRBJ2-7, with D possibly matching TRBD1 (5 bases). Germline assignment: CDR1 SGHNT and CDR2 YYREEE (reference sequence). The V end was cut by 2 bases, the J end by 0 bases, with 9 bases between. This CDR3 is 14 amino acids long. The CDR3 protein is CASSLRQNSYEQYF. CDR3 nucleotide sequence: TGTGCCAGCAGCTTAAGACAGAACTCCTACGAGCAGTACTTC.

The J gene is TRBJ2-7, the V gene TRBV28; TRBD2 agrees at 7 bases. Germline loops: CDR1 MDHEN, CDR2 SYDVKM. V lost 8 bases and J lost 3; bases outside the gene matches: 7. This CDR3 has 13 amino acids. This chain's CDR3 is CASSQGGDYEQYF. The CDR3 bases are TGTGCCAGCTCTCAGGGAGGGGACTACGAGCAGTACTTC.